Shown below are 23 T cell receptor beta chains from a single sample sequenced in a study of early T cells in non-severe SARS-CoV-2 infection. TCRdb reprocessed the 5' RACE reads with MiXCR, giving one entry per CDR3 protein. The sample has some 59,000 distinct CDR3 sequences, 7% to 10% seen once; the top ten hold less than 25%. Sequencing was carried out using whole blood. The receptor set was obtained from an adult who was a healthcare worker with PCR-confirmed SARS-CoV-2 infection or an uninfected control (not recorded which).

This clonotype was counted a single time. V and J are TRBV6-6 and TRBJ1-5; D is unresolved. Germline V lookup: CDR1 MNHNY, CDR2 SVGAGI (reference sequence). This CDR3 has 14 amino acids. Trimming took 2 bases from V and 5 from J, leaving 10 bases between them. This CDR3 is CASSYRPGHQPQHF. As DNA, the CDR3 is TGTGCCAGCAGTTACCGCCCCGGGCATCAGCCCCAGCATTTT.

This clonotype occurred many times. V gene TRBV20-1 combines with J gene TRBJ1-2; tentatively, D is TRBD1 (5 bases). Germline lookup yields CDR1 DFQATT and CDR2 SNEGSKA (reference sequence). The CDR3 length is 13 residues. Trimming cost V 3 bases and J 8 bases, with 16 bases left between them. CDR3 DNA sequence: TGCAGTGCTAGGAAGGGACCCCCTGACGGCTACACCTTC. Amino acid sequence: CSARKGPPDGYTF.

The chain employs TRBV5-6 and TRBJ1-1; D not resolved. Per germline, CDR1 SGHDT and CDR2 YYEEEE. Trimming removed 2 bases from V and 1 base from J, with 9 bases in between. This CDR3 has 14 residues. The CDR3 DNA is TGTGCCAGCAGCTTCGGCGACAAGAACACTGAAGCTTTCTTT. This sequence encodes CASSFGDKNTEAFF.

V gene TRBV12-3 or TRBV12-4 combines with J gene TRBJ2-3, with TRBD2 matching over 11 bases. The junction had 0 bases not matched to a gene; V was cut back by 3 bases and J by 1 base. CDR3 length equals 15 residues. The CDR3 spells CASSLTSGGTDTQYF. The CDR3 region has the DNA TGTGCCAGCAGTTTGACTAGCGGGGGCACAGATACGCAGTATTTT.

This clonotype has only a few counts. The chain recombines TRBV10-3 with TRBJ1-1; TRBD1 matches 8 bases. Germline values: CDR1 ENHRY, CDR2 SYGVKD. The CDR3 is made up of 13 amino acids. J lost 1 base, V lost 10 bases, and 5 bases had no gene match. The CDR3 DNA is TGTGCCACAGGAGGGACAGGGAACACTGAAGCTTTCTTT. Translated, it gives CATGGTGNTEAFF.

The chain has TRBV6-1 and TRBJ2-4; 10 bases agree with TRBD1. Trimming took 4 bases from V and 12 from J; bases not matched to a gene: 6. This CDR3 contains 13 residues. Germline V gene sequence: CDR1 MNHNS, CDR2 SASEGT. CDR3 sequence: CASSVEDRGNQYF. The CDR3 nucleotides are TGTGCCAGCAGTGTAGAGGACAGGGGGAATCAGTACTTC.

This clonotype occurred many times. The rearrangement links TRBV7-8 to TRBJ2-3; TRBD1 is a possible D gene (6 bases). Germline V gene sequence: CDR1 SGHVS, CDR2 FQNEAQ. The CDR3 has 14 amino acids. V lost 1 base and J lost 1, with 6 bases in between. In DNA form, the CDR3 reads TGTGCCAGCAGCTTAGAGGGGGGCACAGATACGCAGTATTTT. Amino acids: CASSLEGGTDTQYF.

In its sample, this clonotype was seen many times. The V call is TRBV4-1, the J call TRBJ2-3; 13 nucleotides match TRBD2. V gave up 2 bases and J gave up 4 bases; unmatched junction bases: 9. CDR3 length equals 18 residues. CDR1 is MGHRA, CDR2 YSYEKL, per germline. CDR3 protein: CASSQYATSGGAPDTQYF. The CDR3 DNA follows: TGCGCCAGCAGCCAATATGCAACTAGCGGGGGGGCCCCAGATACGCAGTATTTT.

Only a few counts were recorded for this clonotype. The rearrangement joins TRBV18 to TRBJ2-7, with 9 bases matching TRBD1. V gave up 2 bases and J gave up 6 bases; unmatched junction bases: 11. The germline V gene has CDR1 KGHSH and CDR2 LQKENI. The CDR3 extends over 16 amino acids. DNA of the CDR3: TGTGCCAGCTCACCATCGGTCGGGACAGGGATACCCGAGCAGTACTTC. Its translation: CASSPSVGTGIPEQYF.

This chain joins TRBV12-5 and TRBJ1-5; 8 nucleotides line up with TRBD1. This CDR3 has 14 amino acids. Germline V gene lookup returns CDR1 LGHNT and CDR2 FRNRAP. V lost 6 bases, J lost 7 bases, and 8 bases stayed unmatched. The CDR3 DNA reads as TGTGCTAGTGGCGCAGGACAGGGCAGCCAGCCCCAGCATTTT. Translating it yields CASGAGQGSQPQHF.

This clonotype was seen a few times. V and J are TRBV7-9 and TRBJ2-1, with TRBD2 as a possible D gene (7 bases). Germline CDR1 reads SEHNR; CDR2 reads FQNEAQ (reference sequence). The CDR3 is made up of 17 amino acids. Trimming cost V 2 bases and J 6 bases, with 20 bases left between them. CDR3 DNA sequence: TGTGCCAGCAGCTTACGGCGGGGGCCAAGGGTGGCCAATGAGCAGTTCTTC. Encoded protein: CASSLRRGPRVANEQFF.

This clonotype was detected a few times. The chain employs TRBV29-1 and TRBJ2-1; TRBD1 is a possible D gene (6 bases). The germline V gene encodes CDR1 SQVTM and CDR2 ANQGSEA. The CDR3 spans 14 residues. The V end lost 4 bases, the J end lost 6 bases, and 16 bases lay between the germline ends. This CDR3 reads CSVVGRGVVNEQFF. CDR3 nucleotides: TGCAGCGTTGTGGGCAGGGGTGTCGTCAATGAGCAGTTCTTC.

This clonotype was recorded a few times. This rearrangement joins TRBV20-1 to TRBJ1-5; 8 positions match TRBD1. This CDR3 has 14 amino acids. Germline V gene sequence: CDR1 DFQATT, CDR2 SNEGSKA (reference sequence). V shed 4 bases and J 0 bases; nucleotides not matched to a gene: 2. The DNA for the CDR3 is TGCAGTGCTAATGACAGGGGTAGCAATCAGCCCCAGCATTTT. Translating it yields CSANDRGSNQPQHF.

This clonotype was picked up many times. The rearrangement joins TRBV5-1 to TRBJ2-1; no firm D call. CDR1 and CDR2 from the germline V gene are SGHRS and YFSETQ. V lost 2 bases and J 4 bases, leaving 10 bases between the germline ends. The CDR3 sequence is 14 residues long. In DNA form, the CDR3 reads TGCGCCAGCAGCTTAGTTAGCAGTTACAATGAGCAGTTCTTC. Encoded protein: CASSLVSSYNEQFF.

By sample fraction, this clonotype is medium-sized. The CDR3 nucleotides read TGTGCCAGCAGCCCAGCGGGGGGAACCCACAATGAGCAGTTCTTC. Its protein product is CASSPAGGTHNEQFF. This chain joins TRBV7-6 and TRBJ2-1, with TRBD2 matching over 9 bases. The germline CDR1 and CDR2 sequences are SGHVS and FNYEAQ. V shed 5 bases, J shed 5 bases, and the junction held 7 bases outside the gene matches. The CDR3 has 15 residues.

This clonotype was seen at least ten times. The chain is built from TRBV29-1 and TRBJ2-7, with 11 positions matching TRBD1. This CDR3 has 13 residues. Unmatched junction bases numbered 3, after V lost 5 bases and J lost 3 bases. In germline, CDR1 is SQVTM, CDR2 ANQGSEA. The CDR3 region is CSVSGTGGYEQYF. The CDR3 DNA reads TGCAGCGTTTCCGGGACAGGGGGCTACGAGCAGTACTTC.

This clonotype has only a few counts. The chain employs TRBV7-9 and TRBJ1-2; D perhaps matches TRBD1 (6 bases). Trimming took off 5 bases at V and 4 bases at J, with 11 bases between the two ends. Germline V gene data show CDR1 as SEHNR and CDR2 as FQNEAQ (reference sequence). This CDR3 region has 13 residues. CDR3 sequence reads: CASSADSSYGYTF. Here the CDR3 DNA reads TGTGCCAGCAGCGCGGACAGTTCCTATGGCTACACCTTC.

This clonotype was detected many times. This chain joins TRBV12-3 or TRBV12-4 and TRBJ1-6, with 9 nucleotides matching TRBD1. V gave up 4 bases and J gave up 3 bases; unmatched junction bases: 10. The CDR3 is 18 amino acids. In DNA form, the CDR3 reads TGTGCCAGCAGTTCCCCGGGACAGGGAAGGAGCTATAATTCACCCCTCCACTTT. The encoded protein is CASSSPGQGRSYNSPLHF.

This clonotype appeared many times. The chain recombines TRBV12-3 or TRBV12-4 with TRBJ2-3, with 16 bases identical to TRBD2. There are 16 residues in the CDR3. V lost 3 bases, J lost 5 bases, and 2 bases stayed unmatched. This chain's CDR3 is CASSLGLAGGRDTQYF. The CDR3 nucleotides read TGTGCCAGCAGTTTGGGACTAGCGGGGGGGCGAGATACGCAGTATTTT.

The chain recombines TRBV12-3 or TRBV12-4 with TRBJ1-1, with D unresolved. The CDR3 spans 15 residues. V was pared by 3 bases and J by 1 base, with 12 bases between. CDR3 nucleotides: TGTGCCAGCAGTTTGGCGTCTCCGCGGAACACTGAAGCTTTCTTT. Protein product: CASSLASPRNTEAFF.

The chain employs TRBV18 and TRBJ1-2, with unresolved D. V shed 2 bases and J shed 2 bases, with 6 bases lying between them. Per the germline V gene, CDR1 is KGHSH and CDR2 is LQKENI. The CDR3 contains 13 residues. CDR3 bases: TGTGCCAGCTCACCAGAACTAAACTATGGCTACACCTTC. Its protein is CASSPELNYGYTF.

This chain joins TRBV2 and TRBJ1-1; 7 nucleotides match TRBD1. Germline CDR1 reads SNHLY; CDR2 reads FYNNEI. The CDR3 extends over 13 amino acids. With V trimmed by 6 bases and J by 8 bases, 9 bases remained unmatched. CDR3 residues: CASSSNRGDEAFF. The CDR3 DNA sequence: TGTGCCAGCAGCTCAAACAGGGGTGACGAAGCTTTCTTT.

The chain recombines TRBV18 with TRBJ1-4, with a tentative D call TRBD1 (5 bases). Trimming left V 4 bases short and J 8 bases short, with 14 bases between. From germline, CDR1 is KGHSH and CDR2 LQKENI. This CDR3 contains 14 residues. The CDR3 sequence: CASSQGSAGEKLFF. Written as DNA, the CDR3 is TGTGCCAGCTCACAGGGCAGTGCAGGGGAAAAACTGTTTTTT.